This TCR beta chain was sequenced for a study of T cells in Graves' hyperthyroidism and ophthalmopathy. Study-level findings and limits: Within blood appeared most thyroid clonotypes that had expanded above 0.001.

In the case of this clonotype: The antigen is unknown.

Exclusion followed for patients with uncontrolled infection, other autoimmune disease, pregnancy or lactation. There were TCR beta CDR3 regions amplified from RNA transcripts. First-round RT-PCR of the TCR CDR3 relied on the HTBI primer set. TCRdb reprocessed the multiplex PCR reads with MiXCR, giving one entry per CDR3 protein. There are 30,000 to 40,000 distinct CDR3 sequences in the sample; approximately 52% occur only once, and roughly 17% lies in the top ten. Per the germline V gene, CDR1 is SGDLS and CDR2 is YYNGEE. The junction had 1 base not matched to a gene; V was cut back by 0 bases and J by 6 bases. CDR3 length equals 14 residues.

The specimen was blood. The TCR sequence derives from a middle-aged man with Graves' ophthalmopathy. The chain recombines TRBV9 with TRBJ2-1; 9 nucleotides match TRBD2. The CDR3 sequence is CASSVGGGANEQFF. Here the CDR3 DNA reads TGTGCCAGCAGCGTAGGCGGGGGGGCCAATGAGCAGTTCTTC.